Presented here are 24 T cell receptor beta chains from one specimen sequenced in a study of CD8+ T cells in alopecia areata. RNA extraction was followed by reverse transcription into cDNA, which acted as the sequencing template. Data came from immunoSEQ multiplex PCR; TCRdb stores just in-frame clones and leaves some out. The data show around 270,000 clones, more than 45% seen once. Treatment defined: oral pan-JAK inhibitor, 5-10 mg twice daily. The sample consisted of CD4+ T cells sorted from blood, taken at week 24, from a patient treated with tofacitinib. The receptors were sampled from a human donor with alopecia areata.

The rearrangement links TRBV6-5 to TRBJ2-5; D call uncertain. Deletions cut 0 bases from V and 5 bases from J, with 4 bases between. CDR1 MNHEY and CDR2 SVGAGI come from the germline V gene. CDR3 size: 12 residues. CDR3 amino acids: CASSYSGETQYF. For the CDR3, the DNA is TGTGCCAGCAGTTACTCGGGGGAGACCCAGTACTTC.

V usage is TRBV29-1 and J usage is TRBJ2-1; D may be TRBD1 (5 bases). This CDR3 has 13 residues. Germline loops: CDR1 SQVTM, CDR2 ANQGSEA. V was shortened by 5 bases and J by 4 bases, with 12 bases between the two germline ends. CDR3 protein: CSVRSDTYNEQFF. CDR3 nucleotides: TGCAGCGTTCGATCGGACACTTACAATGAGCAGTTCTTC.

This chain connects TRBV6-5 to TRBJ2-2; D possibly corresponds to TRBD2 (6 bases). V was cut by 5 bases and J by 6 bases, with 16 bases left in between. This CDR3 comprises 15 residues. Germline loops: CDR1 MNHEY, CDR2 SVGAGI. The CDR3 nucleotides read TGTGCCAGCAGTAGGGCCAGCGGGCGGCCCGGGGAGCTGTTTTTT. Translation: CASSRASGRPGELFF.

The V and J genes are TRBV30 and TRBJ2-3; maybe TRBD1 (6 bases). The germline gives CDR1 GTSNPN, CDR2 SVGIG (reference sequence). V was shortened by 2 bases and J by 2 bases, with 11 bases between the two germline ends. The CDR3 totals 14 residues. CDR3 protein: CAWSFGQPTDTQYF. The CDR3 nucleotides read TGTGCCTGGAGTTTCGGACAGCCCACAGATACGCAGTATTTT.

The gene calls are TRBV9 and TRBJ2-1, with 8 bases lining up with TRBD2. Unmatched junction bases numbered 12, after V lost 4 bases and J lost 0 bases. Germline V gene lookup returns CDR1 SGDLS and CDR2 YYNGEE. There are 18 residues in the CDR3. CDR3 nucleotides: TGTGCCAGCAGCACCCCATCCGGGGGGGGAAGCTCCTACAATGAGCAGTTCTTC. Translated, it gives CASSTPSGGGSSYNEQFF.

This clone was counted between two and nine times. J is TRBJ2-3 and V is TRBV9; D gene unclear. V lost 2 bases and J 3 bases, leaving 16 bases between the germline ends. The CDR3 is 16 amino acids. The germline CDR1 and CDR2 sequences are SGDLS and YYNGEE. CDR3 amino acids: CASSVLSDPTTDTQYF. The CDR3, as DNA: TGTGCCAGCAGCGTCCTGTCTGATCCCACGACAGATACGCAGTATTTT. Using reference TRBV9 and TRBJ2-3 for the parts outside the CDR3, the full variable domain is DSGVTQTPKHLITATGQRVTLRCSPRSGDLSVYWYQQSLDQGLQFLIQYYNGEERAKGNILERFSAQQFPDLHSELNLSSLELGDSALYFCASSVLSDPTTDTQYFGPGTRLTVL.

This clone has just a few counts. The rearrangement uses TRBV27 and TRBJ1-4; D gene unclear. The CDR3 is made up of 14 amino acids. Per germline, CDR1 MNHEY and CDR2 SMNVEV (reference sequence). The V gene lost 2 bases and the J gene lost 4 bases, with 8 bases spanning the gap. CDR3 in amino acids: CASSLDGRNEKLFF. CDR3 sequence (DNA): TGTGCCAGCAGTTTAGACGGTCGTAATGAAAAACTGTTTTTT.

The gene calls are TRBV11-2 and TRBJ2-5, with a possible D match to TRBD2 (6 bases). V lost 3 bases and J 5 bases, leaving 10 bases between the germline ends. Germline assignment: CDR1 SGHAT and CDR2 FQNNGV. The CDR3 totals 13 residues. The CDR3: CASSFPGGETQYF. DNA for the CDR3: TGTGCCAGCAGCTTTCCAGGAGGGGAGACCCAGTACTTC.

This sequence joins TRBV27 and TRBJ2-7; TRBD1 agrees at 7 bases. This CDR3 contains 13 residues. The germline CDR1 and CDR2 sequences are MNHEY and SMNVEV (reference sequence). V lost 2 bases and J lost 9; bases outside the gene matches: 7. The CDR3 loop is CASSLGRGRGQYF. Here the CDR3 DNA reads TGTGCCAGCAGTTTAGGTAGGGGGCGCGGGCAGTACTTC.

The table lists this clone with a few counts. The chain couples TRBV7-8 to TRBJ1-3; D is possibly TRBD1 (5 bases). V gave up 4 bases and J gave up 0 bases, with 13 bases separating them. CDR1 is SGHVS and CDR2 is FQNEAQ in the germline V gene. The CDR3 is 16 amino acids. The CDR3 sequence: CASSSQTGTSGNTIYF. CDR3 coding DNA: TGTGCCAGCAGCTCCCAAACAGGAACCTCTGGAAACACCATATATTTT.

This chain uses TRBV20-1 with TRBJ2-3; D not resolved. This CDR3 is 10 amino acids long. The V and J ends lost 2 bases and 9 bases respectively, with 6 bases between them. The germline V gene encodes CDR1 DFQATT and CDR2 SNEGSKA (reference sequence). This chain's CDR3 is CSARLATQYF. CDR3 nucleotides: TGCAGTGCTAGACTCGCAACGCAGTATTTT.

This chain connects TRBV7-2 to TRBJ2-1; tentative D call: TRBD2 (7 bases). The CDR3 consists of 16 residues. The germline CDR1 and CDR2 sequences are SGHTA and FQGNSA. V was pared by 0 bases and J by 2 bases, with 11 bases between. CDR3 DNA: TGTGCCAGCAGCTTAGCACGGGGGGCGGCCTACAATGAGCAGTTCTTC. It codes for CASSLARGAAYNEQFF.

CDR3 protein: CSVAGDYEQYF. CDR3 DNA: TGCAGCGTTGCCGGCGACTACGAGCAGTACTTC. The J gene is TRBJ2-7, the V gene TRBV29-1, with unresolved D. Germline CDR1 and CDR2: SQVTM and ANQGSEA. The CDR3 extends over 11 amino acids. The germline V and J ends were trimmed by 4 bases and 3 bases, with 7 bases remaining between them.

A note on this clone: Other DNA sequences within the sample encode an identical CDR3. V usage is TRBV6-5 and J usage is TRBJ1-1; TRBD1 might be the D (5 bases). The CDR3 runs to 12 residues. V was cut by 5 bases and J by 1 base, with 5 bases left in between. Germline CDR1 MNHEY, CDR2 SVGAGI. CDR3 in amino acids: CASSRGNTEAFF. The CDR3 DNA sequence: TGTGCCAGCAGTAGGGGGAACACTGAAGCTTTCTTT.

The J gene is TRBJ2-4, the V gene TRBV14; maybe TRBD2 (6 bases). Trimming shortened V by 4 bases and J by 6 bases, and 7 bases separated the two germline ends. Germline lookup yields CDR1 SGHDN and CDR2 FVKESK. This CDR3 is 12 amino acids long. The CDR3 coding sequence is TGTGCCAGCAGCCTCGGGAGAAACATTCAGTACTTC. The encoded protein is CASSLGRNIQYF.

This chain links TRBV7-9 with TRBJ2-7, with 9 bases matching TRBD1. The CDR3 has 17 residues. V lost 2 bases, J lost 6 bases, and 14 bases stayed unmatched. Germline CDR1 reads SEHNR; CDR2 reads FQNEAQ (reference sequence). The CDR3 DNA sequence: TGTGCCAGCAGCTTACTCCCAGCCGGGACAGGGTTCCGCGAGCAGTACTTC. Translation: CASSLLPAGTGFREQYF.

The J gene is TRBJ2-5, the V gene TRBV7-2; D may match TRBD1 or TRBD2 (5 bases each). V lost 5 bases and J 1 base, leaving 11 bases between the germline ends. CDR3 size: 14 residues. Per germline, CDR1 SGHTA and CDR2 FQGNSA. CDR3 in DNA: TGTGCCAGCAGCCGGGGACGTCTCCAAGAGACCCAGTACTTC. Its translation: CASSRGRLQETQYF.

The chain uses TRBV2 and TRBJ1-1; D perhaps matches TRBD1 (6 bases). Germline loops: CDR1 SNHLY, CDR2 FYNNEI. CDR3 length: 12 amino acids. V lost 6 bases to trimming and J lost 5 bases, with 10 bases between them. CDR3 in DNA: TGTGCCAGCAGCCTACAGGGAACTGAAGCTTTCTTT. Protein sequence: CASSLQGTEAFF.

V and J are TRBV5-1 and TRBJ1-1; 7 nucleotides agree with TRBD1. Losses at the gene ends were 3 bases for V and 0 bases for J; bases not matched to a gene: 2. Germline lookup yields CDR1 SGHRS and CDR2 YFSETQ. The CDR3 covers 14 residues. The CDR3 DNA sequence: TGCGCCAGCAGCTCGACAGGGTTGAACACTGAAGCTTTCTTT. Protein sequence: CASSSTGLNTEAFF.

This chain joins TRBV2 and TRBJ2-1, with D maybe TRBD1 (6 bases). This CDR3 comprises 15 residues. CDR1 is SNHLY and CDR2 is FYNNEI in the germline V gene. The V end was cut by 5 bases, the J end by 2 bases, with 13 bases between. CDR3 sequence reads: CASSLEKGAYNEQFF. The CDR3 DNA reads TGTGCCAGCAGTCTGGAAAAGGGGGCCTACAATGAGCAGTTCTTC.

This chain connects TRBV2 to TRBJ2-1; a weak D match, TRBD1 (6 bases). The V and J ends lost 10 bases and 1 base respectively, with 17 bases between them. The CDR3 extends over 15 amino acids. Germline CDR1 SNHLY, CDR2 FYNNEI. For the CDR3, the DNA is TGTGCCACCCACAGGGATTTAGGTTCCTACAATGAGCAGTTCTTC. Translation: CATHRDLGSYNEQFF.

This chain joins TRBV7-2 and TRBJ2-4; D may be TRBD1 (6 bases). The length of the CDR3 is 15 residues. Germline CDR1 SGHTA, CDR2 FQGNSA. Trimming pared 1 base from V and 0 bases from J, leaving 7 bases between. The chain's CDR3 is CASSLGGLAKNIQYF. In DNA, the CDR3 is TGTGCCAGCAGCTTAGGGGGGCTAGCCAAAAACATTCAGTACTTC.

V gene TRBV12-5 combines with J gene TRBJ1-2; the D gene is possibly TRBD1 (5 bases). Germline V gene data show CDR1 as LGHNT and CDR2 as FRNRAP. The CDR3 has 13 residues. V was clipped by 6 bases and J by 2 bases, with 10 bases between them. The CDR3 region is CASGRDGNYGYTF. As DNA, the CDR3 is TGTGCTAGTGGCCGGGACGGAAACTATGGCTACACCTTC.

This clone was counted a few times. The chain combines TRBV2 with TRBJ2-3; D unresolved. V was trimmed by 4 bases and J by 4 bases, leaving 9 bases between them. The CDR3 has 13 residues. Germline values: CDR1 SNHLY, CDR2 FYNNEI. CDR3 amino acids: CASSGQQADTQYF. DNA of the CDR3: TGTGCCAGCAGTGGACAACAAGCAGATACGCAGTATTTT.